The 18 T cell receptor beta chains in this list originate from one sample, sequenced in a study of cytomegalovirus exposure and HLA in healthy donors. In the PCR, 60 Vbeta and 13 Jbeta primers were used. Clones were sequenced by immunoSEQ multiplex PCR, and TCRdb holds only the in-frame ones, with some missing. The sample comprises about 140,000 clones, 82% of which are singletons, and 1.5% to 2% rests with the top ten. The specimen sequenced was PBMCs. These receptor sequences come from a woman between 40 and 50 years old in good health and CMV-seronegative.

The V call is TRBV5-1, the J call TRBJ2-7, with 10 bases that match TRBD1. The CDR3 loop spans 14 amino acids. CDR1 SGHRS and CDR2 YFSETQ come from the germline V gene. The trim removed 4 bases at V and 4 bases at J, leaving 5 bases unmatched. CDR3 in DNA: TGCGCCAGCAGCCCGGGACAGGGGTTTTACGAGCAGTACTTC. It codes for CASSPGQGFYEQYF.

The V call is TRBV5-1, the J call TRBJ2-3; TRBD2 might be the D (6 bases). Germline CDR1 and CDR2: SGHRS and YFSETQ. The ends were cut back, 3 bases at V and 2 bases at J, with 16 bases in the middle. This CDR3 contains 16 residues. The CDR3 protein is CASSSTGVGYTDTQYF. CDR3 bases: TGCGCCAGCAGCTCGACGGGGGTCGGTTACACAGATACGCAGTATTTT.

The rearrangement links TRBV7-6 to TRBJ2-7, with a possible D match to TRBD2 (7 bases). V lost 5 bases and J 4 bases, leaving 18 bases between the germline ends. The CDR3 contains 15 residues. CDR1 is SGHVS, CDR2 FNYEAQ, per germline. The CDR3 DNA reads as TGTGCCAGCAGCCTCCAGGGAGGGGGTCGATACGAGCAGTACTTC. This sequence encodes CASSLQGGGRYEQYF.

The CDR3 DNA is TGTGCCTGGAGGGGCCGACAGACGAACACTGAAGCTTTCTTT. Amino acids: CAWRGRQTNTEAFF. The J gene is TRBJ1-1, the V gene TRBV30; D might be TRBD1 (5 bases). Between the trimmed V and J ends, which lost 3 bases and 1 base, there was a span of 12 bases. This CDR3 is 14 amino acids long. In germline, CDR1 is GTSNPN, CDR2 SVGIG (reference sequence).

The chain recombines TRBV4-1 with TRBJ1-5; D is uncertain. The germline CDR1 and CDR2 sequences are MGHRA and YSYEKL. The CDR3 consists of 16 residues. Deletions cut 5 bases from V and 7 bases from J, with 21 bases between. The CDR3 loop reads CASSGPEGRFGQPQHF. The CDR3 DNA sequence: TGCGCCAGCAGCGGACCGGAGGGTCGTTTCGGCCAGCCCCAGCATTTT.

This clone was recorded only once. V and J are TRBV7-9 and TRBJ1-4; D is unresolved. V shed 5 bases and J shed 6 bases, with 19 bases lying between them. Germline V gene data show CDR1 as SEHNR and CDR2 as FQNEAQ (reference sequence). The CDR3 runs to 16 residues. The CDR3 DNA is TGTGCCAGCAGCCCTCCACTTGGGAGTAGGGATGAAAAACTGTTTTTT. Amino acids: CASSPPLGSRDEKLFF. Combining the CDR3 with reference TRBV7-9 and TRBJ1-4 gives the whole variable domain DTGVSQNPRHKITKRGQNVTFRCDPISEHNRLYWYRQTLGQGPEFLTYFQNEAQLEKSRLLSDRFSAERPKGSFSTLEIQRTEQGDSAMYLCASSPPLGSRDEKLFFGSGTQLSVL.

V is TRBV28 and J is TRBJ2-1, with TRBD2 matching 8 bases. CDR1 MDHEN and CDR2 SYDVKM come from the germline V gene. The length of the CDR3 is 14 residues. J gave up 9 bases and V 2 bases, and 6 bases lay outside the gene matches. CDR3 nucleotide sequence: TGTGCCAGCAGTTTACCCGGGGGGGAGGGTGAGCAGTTCTTC. Translating it yields CASSLPGGEGEQFF.

The chain is built from TRBV28 and TRBJ1-2, with 7 bases lining up with TRBD1. This CDR3 has 16 amino acids. Trimming cost V 3 bases and J 6 bases; bases outside gene matches: 13. CDR1 and CDR2 (germline): MDHEN, SYDVKM. In DNA form, the CDR3 reads TGTGCCAGCAGTTTTCCCCCTGGACAGGAAGGCGATGGCTACACCTTC. This sequence encodes CASSFPPGQEGDGYTF.

The chain has TRBV6-5 and TRBJ1-2; D gene unclear. This CDR3 is built from 15 residues. With 5 bases removed from V and 0 bases from J, the gap between germline ends came to 13 bases. The germline CDR1 and CDR2 sequences are MNHEY and SVGAGI. The CDR3 here is CASSGGVVSNYGYTF. In DNA, the CDR3 is TGTGCCAGCAGTGGCGGTGTCGTATCTAACTATGGCTACACCTTC.

This sequence joins TRBV7-6 and TRBJ2-1; 11 positions match TRBD2. CDR1 SGHVS and CDR2 FNYEAQ come from the germline V gene. The CDR3 has 16 residues. Losses at the gene ends were 1 base for V and 8 bases for J; bases not matched to a gene: 7. The CDR3 DNA sequence: TGTGCCAGCAGCTTAGTGGCTAGCGGGAGGAAGGATGAGCAGTTCTTC. Translated: CASSLVASGRKDEQFF.

The DNA of the CDR3 is TGTGCCAGCAGCTTAGCCCCAGGGTTGGAACCTTTCTTT. Its protein product is CASSLAPGLEPFF. The chain carries TRBV11-3 and TRBJ1-1; TRBD1 is a possible D gene (5 bases). Per the germline V gene, CDR1 is SGHNT and CDR2 is YENEEA. Trimming cost V 1 base and J 12 bases, with 15 bases left between them. This CDR3 is built from 13 residues.

This sequence joins TRBV19 and TRBJ1-5; tentatively, D is TRBD1 (5 bases). This CDR3 is built from 15 residues. The V gene lost 7 bases and the J gene lost 5 bases, with 18 bases spanning the gap. Per the germline V gene, CDR1 is LNHDA and CDR2 is SQIVND (reference sequence). Here the CDR3 DNA reads TGTGCCAGTACCAAATGGGTGGGGGGGGATCAGCCCCAGCATTTT. As protein: CASTKWVGGDQPQHF. Full variable domain (rest looked up from reference TRBV19 and TRBJ1-5): DGGITQSPKYLFRKEGQNVTLSCEQNLNHDAMYWYRQDPGQGLRLIYYSQIVNDFQKGDIAEGYSVSREKKESFPLTVTSAQKNPTAFYLCASTKWVGGDQPQHFGDGTRLSIL.

This clone was recorded a few times. The gene calls are TRBV2 and TRBJ2-7; 8 bases fit TRBD1. Germline CDR1 is SNHLY and CDR2 is FYNNEI. Trimming took 2 bases from V and 5 from J; bases not matched to a gene: 2. The CDR3 contains 13 residues. CDR3 sequence: CASSENRGDEQYF. The DNA for the CDR3 is TGTGCCAGCAGTGAAAACAGGGGGGACGAGCAGTACTTC.

This sequence joins TRBV30 and TRBJ1-2; TRBD1 matches at 8 bases. Germline V gene lookup returns CDR1 GTSNPN and CDR2 SVGIG (reference sequence). The CDR3 is 13 amino acids. The trim removed 0 bases at V and 7 bases at J, leaving 4 bases unmatched. The CDR3, as DNA: TGTGCCTGGAGTGTACCACAGGGGGGTGGCTACACCTTC. Residues: CAWSVPQGGGYTF.

This clone was counted once. CDR3 sequence: CASSADLEERTQYF. In nucleotides, the CDR3 is TGTGCCAGCAGCGCCGACCTCGAGGAGCGCACGCAGTATTTT. The V gene is TRBV9, the J gene TRBJ2-3; D is unresolved. CDR3 length: 14 residues. Germline V gives CDR1 SGDLS, CDR2 YYNGEE. Trimming cost V 3 bases and J 9 bases, with 17 bases left between them.

This chain links TRBV21-1 with TRBJ1-5; the table's TRBD1 call for D was not verified on the DNA. TRBV21-1 is a recognized pseudogene. This CDR3 comprises 17 residues. The chain's CDR3 is CASSTPSRGRNNQPQHF. The CDR3 bases are TGTGCCAGCAGCACACCTAGCAGGGGGCGCAACAATCAGCCCCAGCATTTT.

Comment on this clone: An end of the junction differs from the germline gene, which may be a read error. This chain connects TRBV7-9 to TRBJ2-3; 11 bases are a match to TRBD2. Germline-derived CDR1 and CDR2 are SEHNR and FQNEAQ (reference sequence). The CDR3 length is 16 residues. Here the CDR3 reads CASRLAGGPSTDTQYF. The CDR3 bases are TGTGCCAGCAGATTAGCGGGAGGGCCTAGCACAGATACGCAGTATTTT.

J is TRBJ2-1 and V is TRBV7-2; TRBD1 matches 7 bases. CDR1 SGHTA and CDR2 FQGNSA come from the germline V gene. The CDR3 loop spans 15 amino acids. J lost 8 bases, V lost 1 base, and 8 bases had no gene match. The CDR3 DNA follows: TGTGCCAGCAGCTTAGGGACAGGATCTTTCGATGAGCAGTTCTTC. Translation gives CASSLGTGSFDEQFF.